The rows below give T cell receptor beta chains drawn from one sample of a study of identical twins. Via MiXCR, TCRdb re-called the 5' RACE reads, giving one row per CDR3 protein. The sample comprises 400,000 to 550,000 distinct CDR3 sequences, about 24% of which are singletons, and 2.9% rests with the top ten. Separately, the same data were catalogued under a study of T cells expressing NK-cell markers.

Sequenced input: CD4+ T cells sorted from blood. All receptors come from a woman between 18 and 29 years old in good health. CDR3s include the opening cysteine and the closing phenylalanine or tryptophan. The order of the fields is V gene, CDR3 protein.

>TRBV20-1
CSARDPWGGDIQYF
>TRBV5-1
CASSSQGAGYQGHEQFF
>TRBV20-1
CSARAGVSDTQYF
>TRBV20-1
CSARAGTGYNEQFF
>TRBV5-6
CASSMGVTSGGSIQYF
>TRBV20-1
CSARSYSYGYTF
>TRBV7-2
CASSLYADTQYF
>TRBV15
CATSHPGWERGEQYF
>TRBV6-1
CASKTGGSNQPQHF
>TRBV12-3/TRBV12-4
CASSYAGSSYTEAFF
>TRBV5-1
CASSREPAGKSETQYF
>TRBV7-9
CASREGGNEQYF
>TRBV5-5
CASSLAFPGTDSGNTIYF
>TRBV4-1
CASSPLKRNEQFF
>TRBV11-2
CASSPELAGGNEQFF
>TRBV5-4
CASSPGLVQETQYF
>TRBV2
CASSDGTGVNTEAFF
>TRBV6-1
CASSRTGSRRNTIYF
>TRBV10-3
CAISEGPASGNTIYF
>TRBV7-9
CASSRYLLEGELFF
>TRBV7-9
CASSSDRVGQEEKLFF
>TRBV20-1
CSAMSRDEQYF
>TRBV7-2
CASSAQGSSGIRQFF
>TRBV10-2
CASSESTGRGAEAFF
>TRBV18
CASSPPSAGVTDTQYF
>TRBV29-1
CSGLDTGVATDTQYF
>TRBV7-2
CASSLGGEYEQYF
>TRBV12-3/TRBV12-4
CASSSSDTGELFF
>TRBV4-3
CASSPTDELVGYNEQFF
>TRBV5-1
CASSLAGQPEAFF
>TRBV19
CASRKTENEAFF
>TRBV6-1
CASSRTGAGSYEQYF
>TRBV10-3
CAISGGETYEQYF
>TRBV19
CASSIVWGTEAFF
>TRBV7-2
CASSLSAGENYGYTF
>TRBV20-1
CSARDDGSRAFF
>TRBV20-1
CSATSIQGARDTQYF
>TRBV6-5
CASSYGGSWEQYF
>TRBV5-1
CASSSRTSGTYNEQFF
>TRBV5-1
CASSLSAGLTEAFF
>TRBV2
CASTSTGNTYEQYF
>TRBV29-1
CSVARTSGYQETQYF
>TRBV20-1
CSARGGRGGETQYF
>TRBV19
CASSIGGLADNEQFF
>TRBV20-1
CSARGQENTEAFF
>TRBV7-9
CASSPEQFF
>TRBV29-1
CSGRTSGQETQYF